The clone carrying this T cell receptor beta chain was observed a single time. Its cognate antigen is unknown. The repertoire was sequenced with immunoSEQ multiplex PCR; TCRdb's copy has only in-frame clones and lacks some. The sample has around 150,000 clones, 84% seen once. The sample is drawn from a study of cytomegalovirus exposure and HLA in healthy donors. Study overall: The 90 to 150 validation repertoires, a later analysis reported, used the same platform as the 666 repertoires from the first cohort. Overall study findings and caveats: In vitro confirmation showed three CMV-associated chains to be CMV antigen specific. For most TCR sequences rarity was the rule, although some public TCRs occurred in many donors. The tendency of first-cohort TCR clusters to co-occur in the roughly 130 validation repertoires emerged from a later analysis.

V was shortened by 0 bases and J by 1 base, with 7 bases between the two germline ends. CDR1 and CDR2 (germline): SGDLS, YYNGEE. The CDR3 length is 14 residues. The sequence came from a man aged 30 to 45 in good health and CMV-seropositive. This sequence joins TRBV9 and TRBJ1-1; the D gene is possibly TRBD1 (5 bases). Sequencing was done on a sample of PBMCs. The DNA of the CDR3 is TGTGCCAGCAGCGTAGTGGGGCAGAACACTGAAGCTTTCTTT. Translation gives CASSVVGQNTEAFF.